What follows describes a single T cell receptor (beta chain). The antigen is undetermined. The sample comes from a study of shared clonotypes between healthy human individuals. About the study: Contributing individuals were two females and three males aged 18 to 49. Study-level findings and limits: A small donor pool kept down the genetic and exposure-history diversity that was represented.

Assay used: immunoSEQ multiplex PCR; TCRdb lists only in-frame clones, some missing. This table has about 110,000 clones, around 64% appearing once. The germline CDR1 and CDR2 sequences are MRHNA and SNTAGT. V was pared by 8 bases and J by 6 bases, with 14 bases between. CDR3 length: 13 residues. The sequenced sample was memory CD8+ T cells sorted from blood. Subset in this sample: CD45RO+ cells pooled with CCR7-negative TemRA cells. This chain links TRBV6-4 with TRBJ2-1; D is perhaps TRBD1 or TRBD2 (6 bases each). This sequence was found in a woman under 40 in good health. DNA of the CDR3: TGTGCCAGCGGGGGGCGGGCCGTCAATGAGCAGTTCTTC. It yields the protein CASGGRAVNEQFF.